This T cell receptor (beta chain) was captured in a study of cytomegalovirus exposure and HLA in healthy donors. Primers included in the PCR were 60 Vbeta and 13 Jbeta primers. The assay was immunoSEQ multiplex PCR, and TCRdb's table has in-frame clones only and misses some. The sample shows some 150,000 clones, roughly four fifths of them seen only once. Donors consisted of healthy bone marrow donors. Findings and limits, study-wide: Apart from CMV serostatus, no immune exposure information was available. After further analysis at a later stage, around 17,000 TCR beta sequences were associated with HLA alleles at 0.05 false discovery rate.

Remarks on this clone: Its antigen is as yet unknown.

In germline, CDR1 is SQVTM, CDR2 ANQGSEA. Trimming removed 0 bases at V and 2 bases at J, with 10 bases between. This CDR3 is built from 14 residues. The TCR sequence derives from a man aged 25 to 40 in good health and CMV-seropositive. Sequencing input: PBMCs. The chain links TRBV29-1 to TRBJ1-2; D might be TRBD1 (5 bases). CDR3 nucleotide sequence: TGCAGCGTTGAAGATCGTCAGGGAAACTATGGCTACACCTTC. Translation: CSVEDRQGNYGYTF.